This T cell receptor beta chain was captured in a study of blood T cell repertoires in COVID-19 (TCRdb year 2020). Study-level background: The collaborator samples originated in the United States, Italy and Spain and spanned the acute and convalescent phases of COVID-19. Nearly every sample came with metadata listing a de-identified subject ID, COVID-19 status, age in years and sex. The dataset comprised deeply sampled blood TCRbeta repertoires from subjects exposed to, actively infected with, or recovered from COVID-19. A freely available public database, intended as a resource for researchers studying the immune response to SARS-CoV-2, is where the repertoires were released. The material from the prospective study consisted of cDNA or gDNA derived from T cells, B-cell-depleted T cells, or PBMCs. Samples were obtained from the ongoing ImmuneRACE study (first 160 participants) and from some 1,200 subjects provided by 6 global collaborators. HLA class I and class II types, where available, came from metadata supplied by the sample provider rather than from assay-based typing.

TCRbeta CDR3 regions were amplified from genomic DNA using the immunoSEQ Assay, a bias-controlled multiplex PCR. Concerning the study's data processing: The number of nucleated cells in each sample was estimated by amplification of reference gene primers within the assay. Sequence reads were collapsed and filtered to measure the absolute abundance of every unique TCRbeta CDR3 rearrangement. For each sample, productive Simpson clonality was calculated by taking the square root of Simpson's diversity index across productive rearrangements. This immuneACCESS table, as held by TCRdb, lists in-frame sequences with V and J called but not all clones. Of the missing ones, under half trace to an unresolved V gene in checked studies; the others have no known cause. The V and J calls and clone size were taken over from that table, and D and trimming were inferred from the DNA. For this sample the table gives around 60,000 clones, of which roughly 79% were detected only once. Less than 35% of the sample belongs to the ten largest clones.

As to this clone: Its binding antigen is unknown. Qualities for individual bases were not recorded, and no much larger clone is one base off.

What the authors observed across the whole study: The amount of clinical and demographic metadata varied by source and participant and was provided uncurated.

Whole blood was collected in K2EDTA tubes by collaborating institutions according to the institutions' own protocols. Collaborator samples were shipped for TCRbeta analysis as frozen whole blood, isolated PBMCs, or DNA extracted from either sample type. The germline V gene provides CDR1 SGHTA and CDR2 FQGNSA. Spanning cysteine to phenylalanine, the CDR3 consists of 15 amino acids. Only CDR3 DNA is held: 45 bases, read in frame from base 1. V and J are truncated by 5 bases and 2 bases respectively, leaving an intervening sequence of 15 bases. The source of this sequence is a human donor in a cohort sampled during active COVID-19. The chain is encoded by TRBV7-2 joined to TRBJ2-5, with the D gene call left open. Specimen: peripheral blood. The sequenced DNA: TGTGCCAGCAGCCCGAGAAAGACAATACAAGAGACCCAGTACTTC. It specifies CASSPRKTIQETQYF.